This T cell receptor (beta chain) was retrieved from a study of breast tumors, draining lymph nodes, adjacent tissues (dated by TCRdb to the mid-2010s). With regard to the full study: TCR beta repertoires were compared across tumor, adjacent nontumor tissue and axillary lymph nodes obtained from breast cancer patients. In human breast cancer, the study set out to assess how tumor, surrounding tissue and draining lymph node repertoires relate to one another and whether T cells might be exchanged between them. The investigation overall reported the following: Tumor and nontumor tissue repertoires were found to be significantly more similar in luminal-like than in basal-like breast cancer. The data were considered consistent with the idea that most tumor T cells come from the lymph node and then expand in tumor tissue. The study presented the conclusion that tumor T cells originate in lymph nodes as consistent with a hypothesis, not as something directly demonstrated. Tumor T-cell repertoires showed less diversity than lymph node repertoires and more diversity than nontumor tissue repertoires, and tumor T-cell repertoires showed preferential V and J gene usage.

The axillary draining lymph nodes of breast cancer patients were the source of the lymph node samples. There are many counts of this clonotype. The antigen it binds to is not known. Base qualities are not recorded, but no much larger clone differs from it by a single base. CDR1 and CDR2 were assigned from the germline V gene (reference sequence) as DFQATT and SNEGSKA. The CDR3 holds 14 amino acids from the cysteine to the phenylalanine. Just the 42-base CDR3 DNA is kept, in frame starting at base 1. The germline V and J ends show losses of 6 bases and 4 bases respectively, and no gene match explains 6 bases of the junction. The sequencer was an Illumina HiSeq 2000. Multiplex PCR amplification was used to generate the TCR beta chain libraries. High-throughput sequencing was used to analyze the amplified TCR beta chain products. Using fastp trimming at Q25 and MiXCR clonotype assembly, TCRdb reanalyzed the public sequencing data and kept in-frame beta chains. Every CDR3 protein is listed once, alongside the most common genes and DNA of its rows. The table for this sample lists over 200,000 distinct CDR3 sequences; less than 45% of them were counted only once. The ten largest clonotypes hold about 3.3% of the sample.

The sequence was obtained from a female donor with breast cancer. Some clones in this sample may be carry-over from other donors' samples. Sequencing input: axillary lymph node tissue. The chain is encoded by TRBV20-1 joined to TRBJ2-2; 9 middle bases align to TRBD1. The nucleotide sequence is TGCAGTGCAAGGGACAGGGAGTCCACCGGGGAGCTGTTTTTT. Its protein is CSARDRESTGELFF.